These T cell receptor beta chains were read from a single sample in a study of blood T cell repertoires in COVID-19. Sequenced by immunoSEQ multiplex PCR; TCRdb stores in-frame clones only, minus some. The sample has fewer than 350,000 clones; over 80% are singletons. Sequenced sample: peripheral blood. These receptors all come from a woman aged 45 to 65 with active or convalescent COVID-19. CDR3s include the opening cysteine and the closing phenylalanine or tryptophan. A D gene is named only where the DNA matches it firmly. Size values are once, few and many counts, or a class for expanded clones, and some rows have none.

TRBV10-3	TRBD1	TRBJ2-7	.	CAINDRQGNDEQYF	TGTGCCATCAACGACCGACAGGGTAACGACGAGCAGTACTTC
TRBV7-9	.	TRBJ2-1	many	CASSSRGNYNEQFF	TGTGCCAGCAGCTCTCGCGGTAACTACAATGAGCAGTTCTTC
TRBV9	.	TRBJ1-4	once	CASSPDSTTNEKLFF	TGTGCCAGCAGCCCCGATTCTACAACTAATGAAAAACTGTTTTTT
TRBV14	.	TRBJ2-2	.	CASSPGLLRNTGELFF	TGTGCCAGCAGCCCGGGACTCCTCAGAAACACCGGGGAGCTGTTTTTT
TRBV5-4	TRBD2	TRBJ2-1	.	CASSSVSGSANEQFF	TGTGCCAGCAGCTCCGTTAGCGGGAGCGCTAATGAGCAGTTCTTC
TRBV9	TRBD1	TRBJ2-3	.	CASSADPRGLWDTQYF	TGTGCCAGCAGCGCTGATCCCAGGGGGCTATGGGATACGCAGTATTTT
TRBV30	TRBD1	TRBJ1-2	.	CAWTRQGIYTF	TGTGCCTGGACCCGACAGGGTATCTACACCTTC
TRBV2	.	TRBJ2-7	.	CASSGQTSSSYEQYF	TGTGCCAGCAGCGGACAGACTTCGAGCTCCTACGAGCAGTACTTC
TRBV6-1	.	TRBJ2-3	.	CASSETPWADTQYF	TGTGCCAGCAGTGAGACACCCTGGGCGGATACGCAGTATTTT
TRBV25-1	.	TRBJ1-2	.	CASSVGYGYTF	TGTGCCAGCAGTGTCGGTTATGGCTACACCTTC
TRBV5-1	.	TRBJ1-3	.	CASRSENSGNTIYF	TGCGCCAGCAGGTCGGAGAACTCTGGAAACACCATATATTTT
TRBV18	.	TRBJ2-2	.	CASSPPVGLAAGELFF	TGTGCCAGCTCACCACCGGTTGGATTAGCGGCCGGGGAGCTGTTTTTT
TRBV27	TRBD1	TRBJ1-5	.	CASKLGQGENQPQHF	TGTGCCAGCAAACTTGGACAGGGGGAAAATCAGCCCCAGCATTTT
TRBV2	.	TRBJ1-2	.	CASNTRASIGYTF	TGTGCCAGCAATACCAGGGCTTCCATTGGCTACACCTTC
TRBV21-1	.	TRBJ1-5	.	CASSQGPLDRGRDVQPQHF	TGTGCCAGCAGCCAAGGCCCCTTGGACAGGGGGCGCGATGTACAGCCCCAGCATTTT
TRBV7-8	TRBD1	TRBJ1-2	.	CASSFTGDRGGYTF	TGTGCCAGCAGCTTTACCGGGGACAGGGGTGGCTACACCTTC
TRBV7-8	TRBD2	TRBJ2-1	few	CASSPWTSGSLYEQFF	TGTGCCAGCAGCCCGTGGACTAGCGGGAGTCTCTATGAGCAGTTCTTC
TRBV7-6	TRBD2	TRBJ2-1	.	CASSPYGGRAYNEQFF	TGTGCCAGCAGTCCTTACGGCGGGAGGGCCTACAATGAGCAGTTCTTC
TRBV5-4	TRBD2	TRBJ2-3	.	CASGTKRADTQYF	TGTGCCAGCGGGACTAAGCGGGCAGATACGCAGTATTTT
TRBV25-1	.	TRBJ1-2	.	CASKAGEGRGYTF	TGTGCCAGCAAGGCAGGGGAGGGAAGGGGCTACACCTTC
TRBV5-1	.	TRBJ1-1	.	CASSFSAEGGYTEAFF	TGCGCCAGCAGCTTTAGTGCAGAGGGAGGATACACTGAAGCTTTCTTT
TRBV6-1	.	TRBJ2-2	.	CASGAPGVNPTGELFF	TGTGCCAGCGGTGCCCCGGGGGTCAACCCCACCGGGGAGCTGTTTTTT
TRBV19	TRBD2	TRBJ2-2	.	CASSLLGGGTGELFF	TGTGCCAGTAGTCTTTTGGGGGGGGGCACCGGGGAGCTGTTTTTT
TRBV18	TRBD1	TRBJ1-6	.	CASSYTGVGSPLHF	TGTGCCAGCTCATACACAGGGGTGGGATCACCCCTCCACTTT
TRBV5-6	.	TRBJ2-7	.	CASSLGLGGYEQYF	TGTGCCAGCAGCTTGGGACTCGGGGGCTACGAGCAGTACTTC
TRBV5-1	TRBD2	TRBJ2-1	few	CASSGGLAGGKNEQFF	TGCGCCAGCAGCGGAGGTCTAGCGGGAGGTAAGAATGAGCAGTTCTTC
TRBV19	.	TRBJ1-5	few	CASRWGHRDQPQHF	TGTGCCAGTAGGTGGGGTCACAGGGATCAGCCCCAGCATTTT
TRBV11-3	.	TRBJ2-7	.	CASSLSPGSYEQYF	TGTGCCAGCAGCCTCTCCCCGGGCTCCTACGAGCAGTACTTC
TRBV3-1/TRBV3-2	.	TRBJ1-2	.	CASRKQGRYYGYTF	TGTGCCAGCAGGAAACAGGGACGCTACTATGGCTACACCTTC
TRBV29-1	TRBD1	TRBJ2-3	.	CSETQGTDTQYF	TGCAGCGAGACACAGGGGACAGATACGCAGTATTTT
TRBV9	.	TRBJ1-3	.	CASSPRPGTFAGNTIYF	TGTGCCAGCAGCCCCAGGCCTGGGACATTTGCTGGAAACACCATATATTTT
TRBV5-6	TRBD1	TRBJ1-1	.	CASSSTGTGGTEAFF	TGTGCCAGCAGCTCGACAGGGACAGGGGGCACTGAAGCTTTCTTT
TRBV5-4	TRBD2	TRBJ2-5	.	CASSFDSGRAETQYF	TGTGCCAGCAGCTTCGATAGCGGGAGGGCGGAGACCCAGTACTTC
TRBV11-2	.	TRBJ1-1	.	CASSLVQGNTEAFF	TGTGCCAGCAGCTTAGTGCAGGGTAACACTGAAGCTTTCTTT
TRBV2	.	TRBJ2-2	.	CASSGQGGVGGELFF	TGTGCCAGCAGTGGGCAGGGGGGCGTAGGCGGGGAGCTGTTTTTT
TRBV7-2	.	TRBJ1-1	.	CASSSEPITEAFF	TGTGCCAGCAGCTCGGAGCCCATCACTGAAGCTTTCTTT
TRBV19	TRBD1	TRBJ1-2	.	CASSRQGSYGYTF	TGTGCCAGTAGCCGACAGGGCTCCTATGGCTACACCTTC
TRBV6-4	.	TRBJ2-1	.	CASSKDYSSYNEQFF	TGTGCCAGCAGTAAAGACTATTCCTCCTACAATGAGCAGTTCTTC
TRBV5-1	.	TRBJ1-2	.	CASSLGGADYRYGYTF	TGCGCCAGCAGCTTGGGCGGGGCCGATTATCGCTATGGCTACACCTTC
TRBV18	.	TRBJ2-7	.	CASSPSLAGSNEQYF	TGTGCCAGCTCACCCTCCCTTGCGGGCTCCAACGAGCAGTACTTC
TRBV5-6	.	TRBJ1-2	.	CASSLVGQGRHYGYTF	TGTGCCAGCAGCTTGGTGGGGCAGGGAAGACACTATGGCTACACCTTC
TRBV19	TRBD1	TRBJ2-3	.	CASSPTRDRVFTDTQYF	TGTGCCAGTAGCCCAACCCGGGACAGGGTCTTCACAGATACGCAGTATTTT
TRBV4-1	TRBD1	TRBJ1-2	.	CASSPPRDRGAGYGYTF	TGCGCCAGCAGCCCCCCCCGGGACAGGGGGGCCGGCTATGGCTACACCTTC
TRBV19	TRBD1	TRBJ1-3	.	CASSTLDREPGNTIYF	TGTGCCAGTAGTACCCTGGACAGGGAACCTGGAAACACCATATATTTT
TRBV5-6	TRBD2	TRBJ2-5	once	CASSPWGGETQYF	TGTGCCAGCAGCCCCTGGGGGGGAGAGACCCAGTACTTC
TRBV28	.	TRBJ1-1	.	CASSFGAADTTEAFF	TGTGCCAGCAGTTTTGGGGCAGCAGATACCACTGAAGCTTTCTTT